This T cell receptor (beta chain) was obtained from a study of blood T cell repertoires in COVID-19. This table comes from immunoSEQ multiplex PCR, and its TCRdb copy is limited to in-frame clones, with some not included. The table records roughly 230,000 clones, approximately 83% of them present only once. This CDR3 comprises 15 residues. With V trimmed by 4 bases and J by 1 base, 3 bases remained unmatched. Germline values: CDR1 MNHEY, CDR2 SVGAGI. The specimen was peripheral blood. V and J are TRBV6-5 and TRBJ2-5; 10 nucleotides line up with TRBD2. The sequence derives from a woman in her forties or fifties with acute or convalescent COVID-19. The CDR3 nucleotides read TGTGCCAGCAGTTCCCTAGCGGGAGCCCAAGAGACCCAGTACTTC. It is translated as CASSSLAGAQETQYF.